This TCR beta chain was captured in a study of identical twins. Trimming took 0 bases from V and 5 from J, leaving 8 bases between them. This CDR3 is 14 amino acids long. Germline CDR1 SGHRS, CDR2 YFSETQ. MiXCR, applied by TCRdb to the 5' RACE reads, yields one record per CDR3 protein. The data hold about 890,000 distinct CDR3 sequences, with around an eighth observed a single time. The sample was also linked to a second study, of yellow fever vaccine responses in identical twins.

This TCR was recovered from a young woman in good health. The sample consisted of PBMCs. The chain couples TRBV5-1 to TRBJ2-2; D gene unclear. DNA of the CDR3: TGCGCCAGCAGCTTGGTTTTGGGTACCGGGGAGCTGTTTTTT. Translated, it gives CASSLVLGTGELFF.